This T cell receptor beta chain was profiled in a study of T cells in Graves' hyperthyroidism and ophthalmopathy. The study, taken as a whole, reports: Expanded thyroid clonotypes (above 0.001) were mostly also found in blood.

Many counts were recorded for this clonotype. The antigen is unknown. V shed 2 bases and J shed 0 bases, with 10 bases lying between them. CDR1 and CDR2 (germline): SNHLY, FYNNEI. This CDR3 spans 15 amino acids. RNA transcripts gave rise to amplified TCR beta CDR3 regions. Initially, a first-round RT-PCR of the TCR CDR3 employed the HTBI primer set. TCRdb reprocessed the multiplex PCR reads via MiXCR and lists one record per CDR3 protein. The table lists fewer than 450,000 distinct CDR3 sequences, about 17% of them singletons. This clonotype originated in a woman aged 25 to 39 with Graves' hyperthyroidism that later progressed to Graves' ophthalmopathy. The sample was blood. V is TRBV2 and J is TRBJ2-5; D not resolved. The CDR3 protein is CASSEPTWYQETQYF. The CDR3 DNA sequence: TGTGCCAGCAGTGAACCCACCTGGTACCAAGAGACCCAGTACTTC.